One TCR beta chain is described in this entry. This entry belongs to a study of blood T cell repertoires in COVID-19. About the research overall: The United States, Italy and Spain provided the acute and convalescent COVID-19 samples. Sources were T cells, B-cell-depleted T cells, or PBMCs; the material itself was cDNA or gDNA.

With 5 bases clipped from V and 9 bases from J, the junction kept 11 bases outside the gene matches. Germline values: CDR1 MNHEY, CDR2 SVGAGI. CDR3 size: 15 residues. The age range of participants was about 18 to 100 years, with residence in about two dozen US areas. Assignment of participants to cohorts was predicated upon participant-reported clinical history. TCRdb keeps only in-frame clones here, not all; method: immunoSEQ multiplex PCR. The sample has over 250,000 clones; roughly 90% are singletons. The sequenced material came from PBMCs or T cells enriched from blood (not recorded which). The receptor was isolated from a woman in her sixties who had recovered from COVID-19. The chain uses TRBV6-5 and TRBJ1-1, with 11 nucleotides matching TRBD1. In DNA form, the CDR3 reads TGTGCCAGCAGTCCCCAGGGCGGACAGGGGGCTAAAGCTTTCTTT. Protein product: CASSPQGGQGAKAFF.